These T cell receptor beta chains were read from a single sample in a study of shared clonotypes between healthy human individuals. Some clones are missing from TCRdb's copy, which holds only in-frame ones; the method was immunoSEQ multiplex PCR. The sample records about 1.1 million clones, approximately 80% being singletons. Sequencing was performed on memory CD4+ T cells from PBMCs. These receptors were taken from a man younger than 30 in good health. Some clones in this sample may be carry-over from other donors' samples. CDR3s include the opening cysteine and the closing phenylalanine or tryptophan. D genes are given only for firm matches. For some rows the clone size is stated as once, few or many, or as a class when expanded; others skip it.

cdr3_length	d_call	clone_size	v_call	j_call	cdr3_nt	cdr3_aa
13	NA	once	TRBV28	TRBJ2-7	TGTGCCAGCAGTCGAAGTCCAGGGATGGGGCAGTACTTC	CASSRSPGMGQYF
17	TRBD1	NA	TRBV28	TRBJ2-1	TGTGCCAGTGTCTCTCCGGGACAGGCGGGCTCCTACAATGAGCAGTTCTTC	CASVSPGQAGSYNEQFF
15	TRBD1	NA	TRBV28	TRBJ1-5	TGTGCCAGCACCTACGGACAGGGTTACAATCAGCCCCAGCATTTT	CASTYGQGYNQPQHF
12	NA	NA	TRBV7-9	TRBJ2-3	TGTGCCACCCCGACTCTAATAGATACGCAGTATTTT	CATPTLIDTQYF
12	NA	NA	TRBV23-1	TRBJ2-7	TGCGCCAGCGGACCCTGGTTTCACGAGCAGTACTTC	CASGPWFHEQYF
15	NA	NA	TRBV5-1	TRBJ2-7	TGCGCCAGCAGCTTGGTAGCCTCCCAAGCAAGCGAGCAGTACTTC	CASSLVASQASEQYF
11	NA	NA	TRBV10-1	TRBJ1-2	TGCCCATCCCGGGGTGTGAGCGGCTACACCTTC	CPSRGVSGYTF
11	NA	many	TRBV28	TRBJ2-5	TGTGCCAGCAGCTCCCGCAGCCCCCTGTACTTC	CASSSRSPLYF
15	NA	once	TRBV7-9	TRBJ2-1	TGTGCCAGCAGCTTAATTGGGCTAGCGATAGGTGAGCAGTTCTTC	CASSLIGLAIGEQFF
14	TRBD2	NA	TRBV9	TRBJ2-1	TGTGCCAGCAGCGGCTCCGGGACTAGCGGGAGTCAGTTCTTC	CASSGSGTSGSQFF
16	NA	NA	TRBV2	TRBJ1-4	TGTGCCAGCAGTGAAGGGGGACAACAAAGTAATGAAAAACTGTTTTTT	CASSEGGQQSNEKLFF
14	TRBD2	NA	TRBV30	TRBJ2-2	TGTGCCTGCCTCGGGACTAGCGGAACCGGGGAGCTGTTTTTT	CACLGTSGTGELFF
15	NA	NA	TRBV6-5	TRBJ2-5	TGTGCCAGCAGTTACTGGGGCGGGAACGGAGAGACCCAGTACTTC	CASSYWGGNGETQYF
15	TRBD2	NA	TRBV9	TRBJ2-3	TGTGCCAGCAGCGCAAATAGCGGGAGTCCAGATACGCAGTATTTT	CASSANSGSPDTQYF
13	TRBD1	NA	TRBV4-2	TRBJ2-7	TGTGCCAGCAGAGCCGGGACAGCCTACGAGCAGTACTTC	CASRAGTAYEQYF
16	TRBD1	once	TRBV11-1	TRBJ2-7	TGTGCCAGCAGCTCGGGGACGGGCAGGGGGTCCTACGAGCAGTACTTC	CASSSGTGRGSYEQYF
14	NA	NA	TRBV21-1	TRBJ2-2	TGTGCCAGCAGCAAAGGTGCGAACACCGGGGAGCTGTTTTTT	CASSKGANTGELFF
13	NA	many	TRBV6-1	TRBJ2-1	TGTGCCAGCAGTGAACCGGCCTACAATGAGCAGTTCTTC	CASSEPAYNEQFF
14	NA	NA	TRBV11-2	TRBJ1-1	TGTGCCAGCAGCTTACTAGCTGCGAACACTGAAGCTTTCTTT	CASSLLAANTEAFF
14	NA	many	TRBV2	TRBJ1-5	TGTGCCAGTCAGGACAGTAATAGCAATCAGCCCCAGCATTTT	CASQDSNSNQPQHF
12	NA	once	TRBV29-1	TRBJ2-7	TGCAGCGTTGAAGACGGAACCTACGAGCAGTACTTC	CSVEDGTYEQYF
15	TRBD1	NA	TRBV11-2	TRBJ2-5	TGTGCCAGCAGCTTTGTTGGGGACAGGGGGGAGACCCAGTACTTC	CASSFVGDRGETQYF
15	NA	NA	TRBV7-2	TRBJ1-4	TGTGCCAGCAGCTTAGTGGGACATGAGAATGAAAAACTGTTTTTT	CASSLVGHENEKLFF
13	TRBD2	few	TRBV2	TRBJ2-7	TGTGCCACCTACTTAGCGGGATCCTACGAGCAGTACTTC	CATYLAGSYEQYF
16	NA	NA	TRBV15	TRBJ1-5	TGTGCCACCGGGGGCGGGGGCTCCCTTAGCAATCAGCCCCAGCATTTT	CATGGGGSLSNQPQHF
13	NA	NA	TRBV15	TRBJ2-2	TGTGCCACCAGCAGAGCAAACACCGGGGAGCTGTTTTTT	CATSRANTGELFF
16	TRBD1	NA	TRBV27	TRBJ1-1	TGTGCCAGCAGTAACCGGGACAGGGGGCCGAACACTGAAGCTTTCTTT	CASSNRDRGPNTEAFF
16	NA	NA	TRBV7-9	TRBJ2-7	TGTGCCAGCAGCTTATTGCGACCGGGACAAAATTACGAGCAGTACTTC	CASSLLRPGQNYEQYF
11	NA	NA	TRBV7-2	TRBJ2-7	TGTGCCAGCAGCGCCCATTACGAGCAGTACTTC	CASSAHYEQYF
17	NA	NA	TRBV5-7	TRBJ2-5	TGTGCCAGCGGCTCCTATTGCGTGGGAAGGCCTCAGTGGGCCCAGTACTTC	CASGSYCVGRPQWAQYF
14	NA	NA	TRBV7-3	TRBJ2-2	TGTGCCAGCAGCGATTCGGACGGCACCGGGGAGCTGTTTTTT	CASSDSDGTGELFF
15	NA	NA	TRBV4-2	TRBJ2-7	TGTGCCAGCAGCCAAGTTAGGACGGAGGGCGAAGAGCAGTACTTC	CASSQVRTEGEEQYF
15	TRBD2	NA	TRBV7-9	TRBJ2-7	TGTGCCAGCAGCTTACGGACTAGCGCGACCTACGAGCAGTACTTC	CASSLRTSATYEQYF
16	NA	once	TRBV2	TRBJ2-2	TGTGCCAGCAGTGAAATGGGTCCCCAGGGCACCGGGGAGCTGTTTTTT	CASSEMGPQGTGELFF
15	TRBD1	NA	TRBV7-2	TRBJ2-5	TGTGCCAGCAGCTCGTCCCGGGACAGGTTCGAGACCCAGTACTTC	CASSSSRDRFETQYF
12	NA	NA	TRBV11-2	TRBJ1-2	TGTGCCAGCAGCTTCCTTAACTATGGCTACACCTTC	CASSFLNYGYTF
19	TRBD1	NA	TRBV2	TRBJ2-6	TGTGCCAGCAAGGCGGAACAGGGGGGTTTCCCCTCTGGGGCCAACGTCCTGACTTTC	CASKAEQGGFPSGANVLTF